This T cell receptor beta chain was sequenced in a study of CD8 T cells in Susac syndrome. Findings and caveats of the study: An acknowledgment was made by the study that its TCR sequencing and HLA analysis involved relatively few individuals.

An amount of RNA that ranged from about 0.45 to 1 ug was reverse transcribed with random hexamers. Amplification of TCR beta CDR3 by immunoSEQ multiplex PCR spanned 54 Vbeta and 13 Jbeta. TCRdb fed the immunoSEQ multiplex PCR reads into MiXCR, producing one record per CDR3 protein. The sample consists of about 150,000 distinct CDR3 sequences, about 95% of them appearing once. This CDR3 is built from 12 residues. Germline lookup yields CDR1 SQVTM and CDR2 ANQGSEA. The V end was cut by 7 bases, the J end by 3 bases, with 12 bases between. The multiple sclerosis control group comprised treatment-naive patients with stable or active relapsing-remitting disease. Bulk CD8+ and CD4+ cells came from magnetic negative isolation; CD8+ TEMRA by FACS. In regard to this clonotype: What it binds is unknown.

The clonotype comes from a human donor with multiple sclerosis. Sequences were obtained from CD8+ T cells from PBMCs. The chain is built from TRBV29-1 and TRBJ1-2, with D possibly TRBD1 on 5 matching bases. The CDR3 here is CSALQDDYGYTF. CDR3 DNA sequence: TGCAGCGCACTACAGGACGACTATGGCTACACCTTC. Complete variable domain (other parts from reference TRBV29-1 and TRBJ1-2): SAVISQKPSRDICQRGTSLTIQCQVDSQVTMMFWYRQQPGQSLTLIATANQGSEATYESGFVIDKFPISRPNLTFSTLTVSNMSPEDSSIYLCSALQDDYGYTFGSGTRLTVV.